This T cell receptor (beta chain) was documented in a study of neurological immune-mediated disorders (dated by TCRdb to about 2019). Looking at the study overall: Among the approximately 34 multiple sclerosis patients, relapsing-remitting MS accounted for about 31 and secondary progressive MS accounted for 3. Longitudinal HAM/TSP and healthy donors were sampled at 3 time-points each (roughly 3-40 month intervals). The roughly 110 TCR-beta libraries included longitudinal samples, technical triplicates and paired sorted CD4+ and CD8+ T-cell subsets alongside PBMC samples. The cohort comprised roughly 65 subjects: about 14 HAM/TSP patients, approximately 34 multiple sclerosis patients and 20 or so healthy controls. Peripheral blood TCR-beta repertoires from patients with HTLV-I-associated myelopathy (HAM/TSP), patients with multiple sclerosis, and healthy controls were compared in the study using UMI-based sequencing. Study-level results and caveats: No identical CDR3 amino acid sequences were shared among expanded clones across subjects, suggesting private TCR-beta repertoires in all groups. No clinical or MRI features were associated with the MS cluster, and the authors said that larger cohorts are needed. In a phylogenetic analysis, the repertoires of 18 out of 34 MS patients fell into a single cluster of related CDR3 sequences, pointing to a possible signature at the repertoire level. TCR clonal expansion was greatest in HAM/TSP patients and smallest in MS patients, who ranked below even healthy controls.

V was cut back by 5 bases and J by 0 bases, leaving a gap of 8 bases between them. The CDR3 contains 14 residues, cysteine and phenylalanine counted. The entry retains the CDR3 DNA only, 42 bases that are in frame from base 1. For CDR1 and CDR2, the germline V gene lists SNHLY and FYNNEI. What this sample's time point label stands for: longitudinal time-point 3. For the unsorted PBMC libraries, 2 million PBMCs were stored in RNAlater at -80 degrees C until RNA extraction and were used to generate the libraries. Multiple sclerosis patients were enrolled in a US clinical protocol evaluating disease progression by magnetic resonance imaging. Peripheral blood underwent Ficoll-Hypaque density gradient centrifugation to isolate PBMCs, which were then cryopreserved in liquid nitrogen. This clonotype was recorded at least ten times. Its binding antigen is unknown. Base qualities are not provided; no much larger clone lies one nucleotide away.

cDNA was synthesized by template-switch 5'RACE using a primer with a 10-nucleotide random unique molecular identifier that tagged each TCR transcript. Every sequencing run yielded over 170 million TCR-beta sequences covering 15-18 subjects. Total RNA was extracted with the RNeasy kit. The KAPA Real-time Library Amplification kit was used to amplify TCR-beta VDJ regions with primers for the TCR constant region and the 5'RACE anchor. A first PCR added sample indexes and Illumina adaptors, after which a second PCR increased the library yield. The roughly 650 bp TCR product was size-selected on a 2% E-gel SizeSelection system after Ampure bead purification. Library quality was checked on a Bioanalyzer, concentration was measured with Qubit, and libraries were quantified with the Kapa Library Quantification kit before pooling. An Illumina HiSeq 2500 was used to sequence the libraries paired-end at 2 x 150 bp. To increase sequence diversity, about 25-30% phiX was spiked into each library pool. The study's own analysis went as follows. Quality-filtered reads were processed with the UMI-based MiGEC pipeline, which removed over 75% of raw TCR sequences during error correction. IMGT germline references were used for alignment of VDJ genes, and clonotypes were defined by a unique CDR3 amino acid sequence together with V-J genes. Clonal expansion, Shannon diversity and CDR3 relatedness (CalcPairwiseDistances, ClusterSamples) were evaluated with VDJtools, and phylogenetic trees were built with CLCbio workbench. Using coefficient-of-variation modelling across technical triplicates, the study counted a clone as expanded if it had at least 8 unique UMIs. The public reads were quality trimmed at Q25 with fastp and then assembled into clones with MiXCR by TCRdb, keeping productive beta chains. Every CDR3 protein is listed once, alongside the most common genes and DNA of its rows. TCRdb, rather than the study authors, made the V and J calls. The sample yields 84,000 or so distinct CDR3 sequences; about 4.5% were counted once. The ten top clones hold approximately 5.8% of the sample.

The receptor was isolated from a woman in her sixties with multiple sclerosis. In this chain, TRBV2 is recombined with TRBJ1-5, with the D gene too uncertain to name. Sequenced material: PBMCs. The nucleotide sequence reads TGTGCCAGCAGTCCCATTAATAGCAATCAGCCCCAGCATTTT. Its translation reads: CASSPINSNQPQHF.